Below are 7 T cell receptor beta chains sequenced from a single sample in a study of PD-L1 blockade in urothelial cancer. Time point specified: pretreatment peripheral blood. Data came from immunoSEQ multiplex PCR; TCRdb stores just in-frame clones and leaves some out. The data show 95,000 to 100,000 clones, around 90% seen once. The sequencing used PBMCs, collected around atezolizumab (anti-PD-L1) treatment. Every receptor here comes from a man between 60 and 75 years old with urothelial cancer.

The chain combines TRBV6-6 with TRBJ2-7, with 10 positions matching TRBD2. The CDR3 is 15 amino acids. V shed 5 bases, J shed 3 bases, and the junction held 7 bases outside the gene matches. In germline, CDR1 is MNHNY, CDR2 SVGAGI (reference sequence). The DNA of the CDR3 is TGTGCCAGCAGTCCGAGCGGGGGGGTCCGCTACGAGCAGTACTTC. Protein sequence: CASSPSGGVRYEQYF.

The J gene is TRBJ1-5, the V gene TRBV5-6, with 7 nucleotides matching TRBD1. The junction had 2 bases not matched to a gene; V was cut back by 3 bases and J by 2 bases. The CDR3 runs 14 residues. CDR1 is SGHDT, CDR2 YYEEEE, per germline. The CDR3 coding sequence is TGTGCCAGCAGCTATGGACAGGGCAATCAGCCCCAGCATTTT. Encoded protein: CASSYGQGNQPQHF. Full variable domain (outside the CDR3, taken from reference TRBV5-6 and TRBJ1-5): DAGVTQSPTHLIKTRGQQVTLRCSPKSGHDTVSWYQQALGQGPQFIFQYYEEEERQRGNFPDRFSGHQFPNYSSELNVNALLLGDSALYLCASSYGQGNQPQHFGDGTRLSIL.

This chain uses TRBV2 with TRBJ1-2, with a tentative D call TRBD1 (5 bases). The germline V and J ends were trimmed by 4 bases and 8 bases, with 23 bases remaining between them. Germline values: CDR1 SNHLY, CDR2 FYNNEI. This CDR3 contains 16 residues. The CDR3 nucleotides are TGTGCCAGCAGTGGGCTAGACTTTGGGGACGGGAGCGGCTACACCTTC. This translates into CASSGLDFGDGSGYTF. Variable domain in full (rest from reference TRBV2 and TRBJ1-2): EPEVTQTPSHQVTQMGQEVILRCVPISNHLYFYWYRQILGQKVEFLVSFYNNEISEKSEIFDDQFSVERPDGSNFTLKIRSTKLEDSAMYFCASSGLDFGDGSGYTFGSGTRLTVV.

The genes are TRBV5-1 and TRBJ2-7, with 11 positions matching TRBD2. Trimming cost V 6 bases and J 2 bases; bases outside gene matches: 7. CDR1 SGHRS and CDR2 YFSETQ come from the germline V gene. The CDR3 runs 15 residues. The CDR3 here is CASTETSGAPYEQYF. In DNA, the CDR3 is TGCGCCAGCACCGAGACTAGCGGGGCGCCCTACGAGCAGTACTTC.

This clone was recorded a few times. The CDR3 coding sequence is TGTGCCAGCAGACGAACAGGGGGCACTGAAGCTTTCTTT. This encodes CASRRTGGTEAFF. This chain connects TRBV27 to TRBJ1-1, with 8 bases aligning to TRBD1. CDR3 length: 13 residues. The junction had 4 bases not matched to a gene; V was cut back by 6 bases and J by 4 bases. Germline-derived CDR1 and CDR2 are MNHEY and SMNVEV (reference sequence).

The J gene is TRBJ1-1, the V gene TRBV18, with D maybe TRBD1 (6 bases). The germline V and J ends were trimmed by 2 bases and 3 bases, with 13 bases remaining between them. The germline gives CDR1 KGHSH, CDR2 LQKENI. The CDR3 contains 15 residues. CDR3 residues: CASSPGLDRYTEAFF. DNA for the CDR3: TGTGCCAGCTCACCAGGGCTAGACAGGTACACTGAAGCTTTCTTT.

This clone was detected only once. V is TRBV19 and J is TRBJ2-6, with D unresolved. The ends were cut back, 8 bases at V and 4 bases at J, with 15 bases in the middle. CDR1 is LNHDA, CDR2 SQIVND, per germline (reference sequence). The CDR3 is made up of 15 amino acids. CDR3 bases: TGTGCCAGTGTGAGACAATACTCGGGGGCCAACGTCCTGACTTTC. The encoded protein is CASVRQYSGANVLTF.